The 4 T cell receptor beta chains below all came from one sample that was sequenced in a study of T cell responses to AZD1222 COVID-19 vaccine. Assay: immunoSEQ multiplex PCR; the TCRdb copy retains only in-frame clones and omits some. This repertoire shows under 150,000 clones, 70% to 90% found once; its top ten account for 8.4%. Sequences were derived from peripheral blood, sampled on day 0 of AZD1222 vaccination. Receptors were obtained from an adult in good health.

This clone was observed a single time. V is TRBV7-2 and J is TRBJ1-3, with no clear D. The CDR3 has 15 amino acids. In germline, CDR1 is SGHTA, CDR2 FQGNSA. Deletions cut 1 base from V and 0 bases from J, with 7 bases between. CDR3 DNA: TGTGCCAGCAGCTTAGGGGTAGGCTCTGGAAACACCATATATTTT. Protein product: CASSLGVGSGNTIYF. The entire variable domain, with the rest obtained from reference TRBV7-2 and TRBJ1-3, is as follows: GAGVSQSPSNKVTEKGKDVELRCDPISGHTALYWYRQSLGQGLEFLIYFQGNSAPDKSGLPSDRFSAERTGGSVSTLTIQRTQQEDSAVYLCASSLGVGSGNTIYFGEGSWLTVV.

This chain joins TRBV7-8 and TRBJ1-5; D remains unclear. This CDR3 is built from 12 residues. Between the trimmed V and J ends, which lost 6 bases and 4 bases, there was a span of 7 bases. Germline V gene sequence: CDR1 SGHVS, CDR2 FQNEAQ. In nucleotides, the CDR3 is TGTGCCAGCAGTGGAATAAATCAGCCCCAGCATTTT. Translated, it gives CASSGINQPQHF.

This clone has a handful of counts. V usage is TRBV6-2 or TRBV6-3 and J usage is TRBJ2-7, with 11 bases that match TRBD2. V was clipped by 2 bases and J by 3 bases; unmatched bases: 9. Germline loops: CDR1 MNHEY, CDR2 SVGEGT. CDR3 length: 17 residues. The CDR3 region is CASSYVAGGRFDYEQYF. The CDR3 nucleotides are TGTGCCAGCAGTTACGTAGCGGGAGGGAGGTTTGACTACGAGCAGTACTTC.

The chain has TRBV30 and TRBJ1-1; 9 bases align to TRBD1. CDR3 length: 13 residues. Germline V gene lookup returns CDR1 GTSNPN and CDR2 SVGIG (reference sequence). Germline trimming cut 5 bases from V and 2 bases from J; bases unmatched to any gene: 3. The CDR3 DNA reads TGTGCCTGGGCGGGACAGGGAAACACTGAAGCTTTCTTT. Its protein product is CAWAGQGNTEAFF.